This record concerns one TCR beta chain sequence. The sample comes from a study of blood T cell repertoires in COVID-19. Study-wide background: Samples came from the United States, Italy and Spain, spanning acute and convalescent COVID-19. Sources were T cells, B-cell-depleted T cells, or PBMCs; the material itself was cDNA or gDNA.

In the original processing: Reference gene primer amplification gave nucleated cell count estimates. Clones were read by immunoSEQ multiplex PCR, and TCRdb kept only the in-frame ones, dropping some. That table gives V, J and clone size, and the DNA gave D and trimming. In the table there are over 200,000 clones, around 84% of which are singletons. The CDR3 totals 12 residues. The germline CDR1 and CDR2 sequences are SEHNR and FQNEAQ (reference sequence). Trimming took 11 bases from V and 8 from J, leaving 18 bases between them. The chain uses TRBV7-9 and TRBJ1-2, with D uncertain. Input material: peripheral blood. The receptor was isolated from a man aged 35 to 55 who had recovered from COVID-19. DNA for the CDR3: TGTGCCTGGCACTCCCCGGGGAAAGGCTACACCTTC. This sequence encodes CAWHSPGKGYTF.